Listed here are 9 T cell receptor beta chains from one sample, sequenced in a study of blood T cell repertoires in COVID-19 (dated by TCRdb to 2018 to 2021). The library was built by means of the immunoSEQ multiplex PCR assay. Not all clones reach the TCRdb copy of this immuneACCESS table, which keeps in-frame sequences only. Checked studies attribute under half of the gap to unresolved V genes and leave the rest unexplained. The sample table shows roughly 300,000 clones, and 65% to 90% are seen once. The ten most abundant clones make up 8.5% to 12% of the sample. The sequencing input was PBMCs or T cells enriched from blood (not recorded which). These receptors all come from a woman aged 18-29 years who had recovered from COVID-19.

The chain recombines TRBV2 with TRBJ2-1; no reliable D call. The V gene's germline CDR1 is SNHLY and CDR2 FYNNEI. Trimming shortened V by 5 bases and J by 4 bases, and 6 bases separated the two germline ends. The CDR3 loop spans 12 amino acids. Here the CDR3 DNA reads TGTGCCAGCAGTAACAGATACAATGAGCAGTTCTTC. This translates into CASSNRYNEQFF. The whole variable domain, filled in from reference TRBV2 and TRBJ2-1, reads EPEVTQTPSHQVTQMGQEVILRCVPISNHLYFYWYRQILGQKVEFLVSFYNNEISEKSEIFDDQFSVERPDGSNFTLKIRSTKLEDSAMYFCASSNRYNEQFFGPGTRLTVL.

This clone was detected ten times or more. The chain carries TRBV24-1 and TRBJ2-1, with TRBD2 identical over 10 bases. V was clipped by 0 bases and J by 7 bases; unmatched bases: 5. The CDR3 extends over 16 amino acids. Germline values: CDR1 KGHDR, CDR2 SFDVKD. CDR3 sequence: CATSDLPLAGVNEQFF. The DNA of the CDR3 is TGTGCCACCAGTGATTTGCCGCTAGCGGGAGTGAATGAGCAGTTCTTC.

The chain carries TRBV3-1 (or the pseudogene TRBV3-2) and TRBJ2-1, with D uncertain. Germline V gene lookup returns CDR1 LGHDT and CDR2 YNNKEL (reference sequence). V was shortened by 4 bases and J by 5 bases, with 12 bases between the two germline ends. This CDR3 spans 14 amino acids. In DNA form, the CDR3 reads TGTGCCAGCAGCCTGATATCCACAGACAATGAGCAGTTCTTC. This gives the protein CASSLISTDNEQFF.

The chain has TRBV6-1 and TRBJ1-2, with 7 nucleotides matching TRBD1. V shed 7 bases, J shed 2 bases, and the junction held 7 bases outside the gene matches. The CDR3 extends over 14 amino acids. From germline, CDR1 is MNHNS and CDR2 SASEGT. The CDR3 spells CASTVTGANYGYTF. The CDR3, as DNA: TGTGCCAGCACTGTAACAGGGGCGAACTATGGCTACACCTTC.

The gene calls are TRBV7-6 and TRBJ2-5; the match to TRBD1 covers 10 bases. V gave up 8 bases and J gave up 4 bases; unmatched junction bases: 10. The CDR3 covers 15 residues. Germline-derived CDR1 and CDR2 are SGHVS and FNYEAQ. The CDR3: CASVLGTGDGETQYF. As DNA, the CDR3 is TGTGCCAGCGTCCTCGGGACAGGGGATGGAGAGACCCAGTACTTC.

This chain joins TRBV5-1 and TRBJ1-1; D unclear. Germline lookup yields CDR1 SGHRS and CDR2 YFSETQ. V lost 3 bases, J lost 2 bases, and 8 bases lay in between. This CDR3 has 13 residues. CDR3 region: CASSYDRNTEAFF. CDR3 bases: TGCGCCAGCAGCTATGATAGAAACACTGAAGCTTTCTTT. Together with reference TRBV5-1 and TRBJ1-1, the CDR3 gives the full variable domain: KAGVTQTPRYLIKTRGQQVTLSCSPISGHRSVSWYQQTPGQGLQFLFEYFSETQRNKGNFPGRFSGRQFSNSRSEMNVSTLELGDSALYLCASSYDRNTEAFFGQGTRLTVV.

This clone appeared a few times. The chain is built from TRBV12-3 or TRBV12-4 and TRBJ1-1; no firm D call. This CDR3 is 13 amino acids long. Trimming took off 2 bases at V and 4 bases at J, with 8 bases between the two ends. The CDR3 nucleotides are TGTGCCAGCAGTTTATACCGAGGCACTGAAGCTTTCTTT. Translating it yields CASSLYRGTEAFF.

The J gene is TRBJ1-1, the V gene TRBV3-1 (or the pseudogene TRBV3-2); D may be TRBD1 (5 bases). The CDR3 length is 13 residues. Trimming cost V 0 bases and J 6 bases, with 8 bases left between them. Germline V gene sequence: CDR1 LGHDT, CDR2 YNNKEL (reference sequence). The chain's CDR3 is CASSQEGGPEAFF. Written as DNA, the CDR3 is TGTGCCAGCAGCCAAGAGGGGGGACCTGAAGCTTTCTTT.

J is TRBJ2-1 and V is TRBV18, with TRBD1 identical over 7 bases. Germline assignment: CDR1 KGHSH and CDR2 LQKENI. The CDR3 sequence is 16 residues long. V trimming: 2 bases; J trimming: 4 bases; junction bases outside the gene matches: 8. Here the CDR3 reads CASSPGWDSLYNEQFF. The CDR3 DNA is TGTGCCAGCTCACCAGGTTGGGACAGCTTATACAATGAGCAGTTCTTC.